These 5 T cell receptor beta chains came from one sample sequenced in a study of vaccination effects on CD4 cells after COVID-19. The assay was immunoSEQ multiplex PCR, and TCRdb's table has in-frame clones only and misses some. The table records 50,000 or so clones, 79% of them present only once. Using viral peptide pools, the ViraFEST assay grew out antigen-specific CD4+ T cells prior to sequencing. Subsequent to 10 days of culture, CD4+ T cells were isolated. Vaccinated recipients, who were negative for nucleocapsid antibodies, had no history of SARS-CoV-2 infection. Their specific antigens are unknown. The sequencing used CD4+ T cells from PBMCs cultured with HCoV-OC43 spike peptides, collected before COVID-19 vaccination. Subset here: HCoV-OC43 spike overlapping peptide pool stimulation. The receptor set was obtained from a human donor who received a COVID-19 vaccine.

This chain connects TRBV19 to TRBJ1-1; D perhaps matches TRBD1 (6 bases). Germline V CDR1 and CDR2: LNHDA, SQIVND (reference sequence). Trimming removed 3 bases from V and 3 bases from J, with 14 bases in between. The CDR3 is made up of 15 amino acids. CDR3 in DNA: TGTGCCAGTAGTATTCAACCGAGGGGGTACACTGAAGCTTTCTTT. It translates to CASSIQPRGYTEAFF.

V is TRBV4-3 and J is TRBJ1-1; D may be TRBD1 (5 bases). This CDR3 has 14 amino acids. V shed 2 bases and J shed 3 bases, with 10 bases lying between them. Germline-derived CDR1 and CDR2 are LGHNA and YSLEER. CDR3: CASSQYQGDTEAFF. In DNA, the CDR3 is TGCGCCAGCAGCCAATATCAAGGGGACACTGAAGCTTTCTTT.

The rearrangement joins TRBV6-1 to TRBJ2-1; D not certain. The length of the CDR3 is 14 residues. Deletions cut 4 bases from V and 6 bases from J, with 13 bases between. Germline V lookup: CDR1 MNHNS, CDR2 SASEGT. The CDR3 nucleotides are TGTGCCAGCAGTGGAGCTGGACGCCCCAATGAGCAGTTCTTC. This translates into CASSGAGRPNEQFF.

The chain has TRBV6-2 or TRBV6-3 and TRBJ1-2; D is uncertain. The CDR3 consists of 11 residues. Trimming pared 2 bases from V and 6 bases from J, leaving 4 bases between. Germline V gene lookup returns CDR1 MNHEY and CDR2 SVGEGT. The CDR3 loop reads CASSYLDGYTF. The CDR3, as DNA: TGTGCCAGCAGTTACCTGGATGGCTACACCTTC.

CDR3 sequence: CASSSGGGGEQYV. Written as DNA, the CDR3 is TGCGCCAGCAGCTCAGGGGGCGGTGGGGAGCAGTACGTC. The J gene is TRBJ2-7, the V gene TRBV5-1; TRBD1 aligns across 8 bases. Looked up from germline, CDR1 is SGHRS and CDR2 is YFSETQ. This CDR3 region has 13 residues. Germline trimming cut 3 bases from V and 7 bases from J; bases unmatched to any gene: 6.